This T cell receptor beta chain originates from a study of T cells in Graves' hyperthyroidism and ophthalmopathy. Orbital computed tomography and thyroid ultrasound, together with serum TRAb and thyroxine and clinical symptoms, were used for diagnoses. The germline gives CDR1 SGHTA, CDR2 FQGTGA. This CDR3 is built from 16 residues. Trimming removed 2 bases from V and 0 bases from J, with 8 bases in between. RNA transcripts yielded amplified TCR beta CDR3 regions. First-round RT-PCR with HTBI primers amplified the TCR CDR3 region. TCRdb re-analysed the multiplex PCR reads in MiXCR, keeping a single row per CDR3 protein. Here the sample spans 690,000 or so distinct CDR3 sequences, around a sixth being singletons.

The sequencing sample was made of blood. The sequence was collected from a woman aged 45-59 years with Graves' hyperthyroidism that later progressed to Graves' ophthalmopathy. This chain joins TRBV7-3 and TRBJ2-6, with D perhaps TRBD2 (7 bases). CDR3 loop: CASSLGGASGANVLTF. The CDR3 DNA reads TGTGCCAGCAGCTTAGGGGGGGCCTCTGGGGCCAACGTCCTGACTTTC.